Following are 3 T cell receptor beta chains from one sample sequenced in a study of Ad26.COV2.S vaccination and SARS-CoV-2 variants. The treatment here: some 20 received Ad26.COV2.S at low or high dose, single or two shots; about 5 received placebo; per-sample allocation not given. It was on day 63 after the first vaccine or placebo injection that samples were taken. The table came from immunoSEQ multiplex PCR; TCRdb's copy has only in-frame clones and leaves some out. Of hundreds of thousands of clones listed, about nine tenths are singletons. The sequencing here drew on peripheral blood, taken in a trial of Ad26.COV2.S vaccine versus placebo. The receptors derive from a person aged 18-65 years who received the Ad26.COV2.S COVID-19 vaccine or a placebo.

The chain is built from TRBV11-2 and TRBJ1-2; 7 bases match TRBD1. The junction had 8 bases not matched to a gene; V was cut back by 4 bases and J by 12 bases. CDR3 length equals 12 residues. Germline CDR1 is SGHAT and CDR2 is FQNNGV. The CDR3 sequence is CASSSTGIEDTF. In DNA form, the CDR3 reads TGTGCCAGCAGCTCGACAGGGATCGAAGACACCTTC.

The chain links TRBV4-3 to TRBJ1-5; D is perhaps TRBD1 (5 bases). The CDR3 is made up of 15 amino acids. The V gene lost 0 bases and the J gene lost 2 bases, with 8 bases spanning the gap. Per germline, CDR1 LGHNA and CDR2 YSLEER. The CDR3 sequence: CASSQDGGGNQPQHF. Here the CDR3 DNA reads TGCGCCAGCAGCCAAGATGGGGGAGGCAATCAGCCCCAGCATTTT.

This chain joins TRBV6-2 or TRBV6-3 and TRBJ1-5; unclear D gene. V lost 0 bases and J lost 0, with 9 bases in between. CDR1 and CDR2 (germline): MNHEY, SVGEGT. This CDR3 is built from 16 residues. The CDR3 sequence: CASSYSGVDSNQPQHF. The CDR3 DNA sequence: TGTGCCAGCAGTTACTCGGGCGTTGATAGCAATCAGCCCCAGCATTTT.